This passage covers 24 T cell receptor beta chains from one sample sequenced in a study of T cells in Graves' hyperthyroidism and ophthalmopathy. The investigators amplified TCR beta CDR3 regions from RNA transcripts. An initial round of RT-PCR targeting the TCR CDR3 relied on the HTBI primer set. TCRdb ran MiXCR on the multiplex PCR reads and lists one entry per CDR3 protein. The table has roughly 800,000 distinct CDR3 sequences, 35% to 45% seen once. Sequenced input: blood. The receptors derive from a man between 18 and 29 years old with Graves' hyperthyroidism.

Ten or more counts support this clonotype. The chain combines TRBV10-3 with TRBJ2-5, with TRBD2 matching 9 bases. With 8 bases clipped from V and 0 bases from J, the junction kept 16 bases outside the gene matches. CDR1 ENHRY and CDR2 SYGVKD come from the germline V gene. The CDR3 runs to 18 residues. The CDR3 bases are TGTGCCATCGGACTTTCTGAGGACGGACTAGCGAACCAAGAGACCCAGTACTTC. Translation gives CAIGLSEDGLANQETQYF.

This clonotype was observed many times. CDR3 sequence: CASRAGSEAFF. CDR3 nucleotide sequence: TGTGCCAGTAGAGCAGGGTCCGAAGCTTTCTTT. The chain carries TRBV19 and TRBJ1-1; possible D gene TRBD1, 5 bases. Germline V gene lookup returns CDR1 LNHDA and CDR2 SQIVND (reference sequence). The CDR3 runs to 11 residues. V was pared by 6 bases and J by 8 bases, with 10 bases between.

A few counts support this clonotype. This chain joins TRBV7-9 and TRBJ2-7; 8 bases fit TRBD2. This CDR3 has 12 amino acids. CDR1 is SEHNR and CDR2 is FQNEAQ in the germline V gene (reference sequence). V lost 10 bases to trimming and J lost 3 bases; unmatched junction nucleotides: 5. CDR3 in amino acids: CAIRRGGYEQYF. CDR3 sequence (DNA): TGTGCCATACGACGGGGGGGCTACGAGCAGTACTTC.

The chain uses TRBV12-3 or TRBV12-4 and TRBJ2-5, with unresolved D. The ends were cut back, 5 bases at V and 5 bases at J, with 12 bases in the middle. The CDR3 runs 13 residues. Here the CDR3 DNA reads TGTGCCAGCAGTCCACACTCCCTGGAGACCCAGTACTTC. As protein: CASSPHSLETQYF.

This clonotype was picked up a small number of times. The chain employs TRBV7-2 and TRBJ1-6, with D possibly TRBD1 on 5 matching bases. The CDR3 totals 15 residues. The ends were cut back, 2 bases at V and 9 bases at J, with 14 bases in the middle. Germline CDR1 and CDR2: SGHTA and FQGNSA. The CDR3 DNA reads TGTGCCAGCAGCTTAAAGGGAGGGGCCATTTCACCCCTCCACTTT. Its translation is CASSLKGGAISPLHF.

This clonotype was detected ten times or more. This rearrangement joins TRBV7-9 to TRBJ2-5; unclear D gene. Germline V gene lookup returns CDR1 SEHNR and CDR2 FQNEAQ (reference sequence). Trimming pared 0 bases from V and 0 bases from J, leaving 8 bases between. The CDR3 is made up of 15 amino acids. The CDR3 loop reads CASSLAAEYQETQYF. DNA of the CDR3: TGTGCCAGCAGCTTAGCGGCAGAGTACCAAGAGACCCAGTACTTC.

CDR3 nucleotide sequence: TGTGCCAGTAGCCTTAGTACCGGTACGCAGTATTTT. It translates to CASSLSTGTQYF. J is TRBJ2-3 and V is TRBV19; D is uncertain. Trimming left V 6 bases short and J 8 bases short, with 12 bases between. CDR1 and CDR2 from the germline V gene are LNHDA and SQIVND (reference sequence). The length of the CDR3 is 12 residues. The full variable domain, rest sourced from reference TRBV19 and TRBJ2-3, is DGGITQSPKYLFRKEGQNVTLSCEQNLNHDAMYWYRQDPGQGLRLIYYSQIVNDFQKGDIAEGYSVSREKKESFPLTVTSAQKNPTAFYLCASSLSTGTQYFGPGTRLTVL.

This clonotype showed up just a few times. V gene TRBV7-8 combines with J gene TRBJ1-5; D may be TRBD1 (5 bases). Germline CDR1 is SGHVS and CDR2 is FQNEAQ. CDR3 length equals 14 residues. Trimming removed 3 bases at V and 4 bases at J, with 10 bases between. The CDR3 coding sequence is TGTGCCAGCAGCTTTCAGGGCCAAAATCAGCCCCAGCATTTT. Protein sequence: CASSFQGQNQPQHF.

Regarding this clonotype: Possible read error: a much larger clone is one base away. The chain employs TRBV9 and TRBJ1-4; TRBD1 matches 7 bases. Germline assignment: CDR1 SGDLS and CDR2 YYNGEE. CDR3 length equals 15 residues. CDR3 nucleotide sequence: TGTACCAGCAGCCCCCTCGACAGGGAAAGTGAAAAACTGTTTTTT. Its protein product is CTSSPLDRESEKLFF.

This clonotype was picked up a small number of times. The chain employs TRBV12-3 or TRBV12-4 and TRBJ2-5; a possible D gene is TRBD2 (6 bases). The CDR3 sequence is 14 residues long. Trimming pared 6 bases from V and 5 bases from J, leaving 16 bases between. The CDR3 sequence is CASSPTSLEETQYF. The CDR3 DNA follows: TGTGCCAGCAGCCCCACTAGCCTAGAGGAGACCCAGTACTTC.

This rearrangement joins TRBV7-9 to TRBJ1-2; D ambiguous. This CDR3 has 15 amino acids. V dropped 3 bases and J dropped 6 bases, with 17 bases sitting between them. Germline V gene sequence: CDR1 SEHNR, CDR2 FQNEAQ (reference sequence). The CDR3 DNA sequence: TGTGCCAGCAGCTTGGAGGCGAACACCGGGGATGGCTACACCTTC. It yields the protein CASSLEANTGDGYTF.

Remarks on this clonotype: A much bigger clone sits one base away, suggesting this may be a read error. The DNA of the CDR3 is TGTGTCAGCAGTCCAATAAGACCGGGACAGGATCAGCCCCAGCATTTT. It codes for CVSSPIRPGQDQPQHF. The V and J genes are TRBV2 and TRBJ1-5, with 8 bases that match TRBD1. The CDR3 runs 16 residues. Germline assignment: CDR1 SNHLY and CDR2 FYNNEI.

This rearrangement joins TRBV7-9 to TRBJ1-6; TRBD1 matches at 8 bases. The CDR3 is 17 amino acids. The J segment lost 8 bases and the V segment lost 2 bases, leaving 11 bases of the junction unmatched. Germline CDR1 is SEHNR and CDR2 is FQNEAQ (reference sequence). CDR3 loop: CASSLWGAGGFDSPLHF. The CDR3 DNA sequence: TGTGCCAGCAGCTTATGGGGGGCAGGGGGCTTTGATTCACCCCTCCACTTT.

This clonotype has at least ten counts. In nucleotides, the CDR3 is TGTGCCAGCAGCTTTGGGATCTCTGGAAACACCATATATTTT. Translated, it gives CASSFGISGNTIYF. The gene calls are TRBV7-2 and TRBJ1-3; D unclear. Germline V lookup: CDR1 SGHTA, CDR2 FQGNSA. The CDR3 contains 14 residues. V dropped 3 bases and J dropped 0 bases, with 6 bases sitting between them.

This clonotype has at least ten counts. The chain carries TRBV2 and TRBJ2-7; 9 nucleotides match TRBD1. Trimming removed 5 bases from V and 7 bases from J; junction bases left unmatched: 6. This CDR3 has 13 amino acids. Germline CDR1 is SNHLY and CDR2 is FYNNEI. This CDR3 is CASSQYGQGEQYF. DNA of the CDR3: TGTGCCAGCAGTCAATACGGACAGGGGGAGCAGTACTTC. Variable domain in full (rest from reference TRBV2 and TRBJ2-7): EPEVTQTPSHQVTQMGQEVILRCVPISNHLYFYWYRQILGQKVEFLVSFYNNEISEKSEIFDDQFSVERPDGSNFTLKIRSTKLEDSAMYFCASSQYGQGEQYFGPGTRLTVT.

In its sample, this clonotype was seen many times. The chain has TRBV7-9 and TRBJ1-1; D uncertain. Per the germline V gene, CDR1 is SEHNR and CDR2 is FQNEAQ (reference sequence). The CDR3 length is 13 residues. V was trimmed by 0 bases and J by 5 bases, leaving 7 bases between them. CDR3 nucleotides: TGTGCCAGCAGCTTAGCGGAGGGAACTGAAGCTTTCTTT. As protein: CASSLAEGTEAFF.

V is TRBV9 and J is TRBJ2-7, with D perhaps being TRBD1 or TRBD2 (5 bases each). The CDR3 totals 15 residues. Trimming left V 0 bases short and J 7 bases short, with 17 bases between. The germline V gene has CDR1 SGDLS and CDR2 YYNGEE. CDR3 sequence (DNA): TGTGCCAGCAGCGTAGAGGGTGGGACCGTAGGAGAGCAGTACTTC. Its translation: CASSVEGGTVGEQYF. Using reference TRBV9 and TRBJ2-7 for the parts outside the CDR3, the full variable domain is DSGVTQTPKHLITATGQRVTLRCSPRSGDLSVYWYQQSLDQGLQFLIQYYNGEERAKGNILERFSAQQFPDLHSELNLSSLELGDSALYFCASSVEGGTVGEQYFGPGTRLTVT.

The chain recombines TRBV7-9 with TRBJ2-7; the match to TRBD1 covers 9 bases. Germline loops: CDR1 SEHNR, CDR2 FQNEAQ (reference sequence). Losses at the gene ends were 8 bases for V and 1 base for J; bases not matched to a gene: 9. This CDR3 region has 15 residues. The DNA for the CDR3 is TGTGCCAGCGGGCCCGGACAGGGGTTTTCCTACGAGCAGTACTTC. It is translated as CASGPGQGFSYEQYF.

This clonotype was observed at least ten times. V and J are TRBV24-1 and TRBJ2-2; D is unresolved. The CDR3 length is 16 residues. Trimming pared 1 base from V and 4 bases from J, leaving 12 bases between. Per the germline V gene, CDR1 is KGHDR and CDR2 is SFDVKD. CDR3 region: CATSDFKTATTGELFF. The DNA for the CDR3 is TGTGCCACCAGTGATTTTAAGACGGCAACCACCGGGGAGCTGTTTTTT.

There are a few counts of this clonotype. As DNA, the CDR3 is TGTGGGGACAGGGGACTATTCTACGAGCAGTACTTC. This gives the protein CGDRGLFYEQYF. The chain combines TRBV7-6 with TRBJ2-7; 10 nucleotides agree with TRBD1. The V gene's germline CDR1 is SGHVS and CDR2 FNYEAQ. The CDR3 is made up of 12 amino acids.

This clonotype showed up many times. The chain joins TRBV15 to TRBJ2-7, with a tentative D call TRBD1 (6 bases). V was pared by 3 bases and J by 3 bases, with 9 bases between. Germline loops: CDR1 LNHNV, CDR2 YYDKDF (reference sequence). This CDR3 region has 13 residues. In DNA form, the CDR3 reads TGTGCCACCAGCAGCCTACAGGGCTACGAGCAGTACTTC. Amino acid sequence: CATSSLQGYEQYF.

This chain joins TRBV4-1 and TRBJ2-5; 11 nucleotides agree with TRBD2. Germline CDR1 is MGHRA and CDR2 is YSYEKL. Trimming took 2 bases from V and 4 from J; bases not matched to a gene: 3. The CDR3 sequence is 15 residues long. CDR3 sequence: CASSQTSGGGETQYF. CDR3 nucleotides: TGCGCCAGCAGCCAAACTAGCGGGGGAGGAGAGACCCAGTACTTC.

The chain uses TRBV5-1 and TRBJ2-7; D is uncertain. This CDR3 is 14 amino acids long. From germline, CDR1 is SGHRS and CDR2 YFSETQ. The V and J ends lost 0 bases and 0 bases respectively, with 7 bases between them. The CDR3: CASSLEMASYEQYF. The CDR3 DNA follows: TGCGCCAGCAGCTTGGAGATGGCCTCCTACGAGCAGTACTTC.

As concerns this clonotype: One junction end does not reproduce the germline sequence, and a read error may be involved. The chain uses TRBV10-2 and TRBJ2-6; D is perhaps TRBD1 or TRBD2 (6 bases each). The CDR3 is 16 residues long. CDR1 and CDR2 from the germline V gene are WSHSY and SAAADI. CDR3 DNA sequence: TGTGCCAGCAGCGGGCAGGGGATCACCGGGGCCAACGTCCTGACTTTC. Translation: CASSGQGITGANVLTF.